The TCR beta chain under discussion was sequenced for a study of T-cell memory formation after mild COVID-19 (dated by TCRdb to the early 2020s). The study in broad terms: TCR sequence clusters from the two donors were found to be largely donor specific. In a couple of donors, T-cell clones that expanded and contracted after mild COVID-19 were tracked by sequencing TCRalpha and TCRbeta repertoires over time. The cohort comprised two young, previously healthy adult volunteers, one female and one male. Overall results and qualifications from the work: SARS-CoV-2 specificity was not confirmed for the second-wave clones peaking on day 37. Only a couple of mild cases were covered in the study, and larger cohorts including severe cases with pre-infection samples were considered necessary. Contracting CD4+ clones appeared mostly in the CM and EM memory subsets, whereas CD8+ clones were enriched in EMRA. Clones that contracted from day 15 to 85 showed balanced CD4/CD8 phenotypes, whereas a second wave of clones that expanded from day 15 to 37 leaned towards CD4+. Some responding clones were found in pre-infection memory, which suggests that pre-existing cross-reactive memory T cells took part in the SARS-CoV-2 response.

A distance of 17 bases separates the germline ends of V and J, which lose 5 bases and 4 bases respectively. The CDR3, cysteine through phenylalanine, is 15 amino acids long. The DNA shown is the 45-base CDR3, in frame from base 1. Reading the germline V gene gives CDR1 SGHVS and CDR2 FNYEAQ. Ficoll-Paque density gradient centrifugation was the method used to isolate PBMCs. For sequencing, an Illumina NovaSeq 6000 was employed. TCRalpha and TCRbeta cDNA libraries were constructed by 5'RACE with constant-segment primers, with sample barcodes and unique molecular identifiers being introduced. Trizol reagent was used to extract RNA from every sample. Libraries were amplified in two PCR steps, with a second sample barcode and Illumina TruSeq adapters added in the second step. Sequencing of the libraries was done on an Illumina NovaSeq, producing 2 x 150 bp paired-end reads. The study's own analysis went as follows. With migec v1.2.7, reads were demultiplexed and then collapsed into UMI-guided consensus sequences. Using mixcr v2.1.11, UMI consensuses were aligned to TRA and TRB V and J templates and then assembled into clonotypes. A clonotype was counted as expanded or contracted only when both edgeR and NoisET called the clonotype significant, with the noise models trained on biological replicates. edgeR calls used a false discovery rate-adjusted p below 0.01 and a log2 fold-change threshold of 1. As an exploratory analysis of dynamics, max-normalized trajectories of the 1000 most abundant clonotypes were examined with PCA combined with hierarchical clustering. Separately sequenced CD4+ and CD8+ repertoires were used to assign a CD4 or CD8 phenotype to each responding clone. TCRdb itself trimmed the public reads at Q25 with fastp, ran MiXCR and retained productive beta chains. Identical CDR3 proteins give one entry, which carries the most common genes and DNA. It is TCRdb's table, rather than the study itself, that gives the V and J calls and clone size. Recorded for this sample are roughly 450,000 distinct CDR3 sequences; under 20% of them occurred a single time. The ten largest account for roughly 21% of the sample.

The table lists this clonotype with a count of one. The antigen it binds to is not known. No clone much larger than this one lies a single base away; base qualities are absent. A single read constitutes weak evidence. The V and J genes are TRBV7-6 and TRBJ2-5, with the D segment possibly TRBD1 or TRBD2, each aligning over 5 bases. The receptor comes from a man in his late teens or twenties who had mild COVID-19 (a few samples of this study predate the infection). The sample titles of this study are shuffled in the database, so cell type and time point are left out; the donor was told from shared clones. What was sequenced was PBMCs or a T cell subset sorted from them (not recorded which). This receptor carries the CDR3 CASSNRPGTVETQYF. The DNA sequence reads TGTGCCAGCAGCAATAGACCTGGGACGGTAGAGACCCAGTACTTC.